A single sample is the source of the 4 T cell receptor beta chains below, sequenced in a study of blood T cell repertoires in COVID-19. Produced via immunoSEQ multiplex PCR; TCRdb's table is partial and in-frame only. Among 170,000 or so clones listed, around 83% were seen once. Sequenced: peripheral blood. Every receptor here comes from a man aged 45 to 65 with active or convalescent COVID-19.

V and J are TRBV5-1 and TRBJ1-1; weak D call: TRBD1 (6 bases). V lost 2 bases to trimming and J lost 1 base, with 12 bases between them. In germline, CDR1 is SGHRS, CDR2 YFSETQ. The CDR3 covers 15 residues. The CDR3 bases are TGCGCCAGCAGCTTTGGGGGCGAGGGGAACACTGAAGCTTTCTTT. It is translated as CASSFGGEGNTEAFF.

The V call is TRBV5-1, the J call TRBJ2-3, with 8 bases fitting TRBD1. V dropped 4 bases and J dropped 2; count of bases not matched to a gene: 9. The V gene's germline CDR1 is SGHRS and CDR2 YFSETQ. The CDR3 is 16 amino acids. The CDR3, as DNA: TGCGCCAGCAGCCCGCCCGGACAGGGCCTCACAGATACGCAGTATTTT. Its protein product is CASSPPGQGLTDTQYF.

This chain links TRBV19 with TRBJ2-5; the D gene is possibly TRBD2 (5 bases). The CDR3 has 15 amino acids. CDR1 and CDR2 (germline): LNHDA, SQIVND (reference sequence). Trimming pared 7 bases from V and 7 bases from J, leaving 22 bases between. CDR3 in DNA: TGTGCCAGTAAGCGTGGAAGCGGACCCGCAGGGACCCAGTACTTC. This sequence encodes CASKRGSGPAGTQYF.

The chain carries TRBV5-1 and TRBJ1-1, with 8 bases lining up with TRBD1. The CDR3 runs to 14 residues. Trimming removed 3 bases from V and 4 bases from J; junction bases left unmatched: 5. Germline CDR1 reads SGHRS; CDR2 reads YFSETQ. DNA for the CDR3: TGCGCCAGCAGCTCCGGACAGGGCGTCACTGAAGCTTTCTTT. Residues: CASSSGQGVTEAFF.